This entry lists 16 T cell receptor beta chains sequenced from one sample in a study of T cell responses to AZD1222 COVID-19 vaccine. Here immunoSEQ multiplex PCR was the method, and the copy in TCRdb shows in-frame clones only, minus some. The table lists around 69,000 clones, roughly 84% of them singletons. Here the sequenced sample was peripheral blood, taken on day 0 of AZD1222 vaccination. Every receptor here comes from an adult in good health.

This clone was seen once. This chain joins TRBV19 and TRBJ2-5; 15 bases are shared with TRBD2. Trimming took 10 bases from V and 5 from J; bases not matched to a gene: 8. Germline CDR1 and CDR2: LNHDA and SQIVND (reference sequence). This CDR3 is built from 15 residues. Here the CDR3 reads CATGTSGGPRETQYF. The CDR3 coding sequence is TGTGCCACCGGGACTAGCGGGGGGCCGCGGGAGACCCAGTACTTC.

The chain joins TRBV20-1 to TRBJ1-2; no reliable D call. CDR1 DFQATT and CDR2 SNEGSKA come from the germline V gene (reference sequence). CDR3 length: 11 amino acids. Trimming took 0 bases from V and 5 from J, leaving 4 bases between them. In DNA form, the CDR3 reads TGCAGTGCTAGAGAGGGATATGGCTACACCTTC. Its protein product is CSAREGYGYTF.

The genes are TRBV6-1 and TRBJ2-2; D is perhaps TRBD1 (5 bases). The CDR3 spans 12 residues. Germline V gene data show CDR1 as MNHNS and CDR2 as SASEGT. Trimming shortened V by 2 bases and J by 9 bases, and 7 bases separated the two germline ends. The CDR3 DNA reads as TGTGCCAGCAGTGAATGGACAAGGGAGCTGTTTTTT. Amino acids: CASSEWTRELFF.

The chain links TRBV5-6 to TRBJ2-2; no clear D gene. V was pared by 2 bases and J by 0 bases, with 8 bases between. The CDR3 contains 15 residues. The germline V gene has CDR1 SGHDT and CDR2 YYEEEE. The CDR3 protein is CASSFEQTNTGELFF. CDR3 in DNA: TGTGCCAGCAGCTTTGAACAAACGAACACCGGGGAGCTGTTTTTT.

The CDR3 loop is CASSRDFQPLYEQYF. CDR3 coding DNA: TGTGCCAGCAGCCGGGACTTCCAACCCCTCTACGAGCAGTACTTC. The V call is TRBV6-5, the J call TRBJ2-7; TRBD2 might be the D (6 bases). V was shortened by 6 bases and J by 3 bases, with 18 bases between the two germline ends. CDR3 length: 15 amino acids. From germline, CDR1 is MNHEY and CDR2 SVGAGI.

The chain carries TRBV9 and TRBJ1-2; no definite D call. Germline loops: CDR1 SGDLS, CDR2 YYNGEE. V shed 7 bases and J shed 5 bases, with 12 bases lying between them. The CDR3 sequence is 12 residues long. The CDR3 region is CASGSSRYGYTF. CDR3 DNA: TGTGCCAGCGGATCCTCGAGGTATGGCTACACCTTC.

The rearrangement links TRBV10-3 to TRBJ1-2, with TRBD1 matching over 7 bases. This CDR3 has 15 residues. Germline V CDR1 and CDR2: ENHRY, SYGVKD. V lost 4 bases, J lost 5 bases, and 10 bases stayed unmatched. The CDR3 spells CAISAPGGIEYGYTF. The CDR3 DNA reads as TGTGCCATCAGTGCGCCAGGGGGAATAGAGTATGGCTACACCTTC.

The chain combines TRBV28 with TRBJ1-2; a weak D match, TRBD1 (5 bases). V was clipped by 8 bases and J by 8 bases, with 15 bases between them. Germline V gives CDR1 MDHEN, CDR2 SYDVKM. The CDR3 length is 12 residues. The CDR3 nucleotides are TGTGCCAGCCGAAAGTCAGGGAAGGGCTACACCTTC. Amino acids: CASRKSGKGYTF.

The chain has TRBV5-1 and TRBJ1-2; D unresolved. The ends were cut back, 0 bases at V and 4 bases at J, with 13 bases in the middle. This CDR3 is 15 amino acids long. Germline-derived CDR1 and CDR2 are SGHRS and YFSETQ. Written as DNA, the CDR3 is TGCGCCAGCAGCTTGGCCTCCGAGATTGGCTATGGCTACACCTTC. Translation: CASSLASEIGYGYTF.

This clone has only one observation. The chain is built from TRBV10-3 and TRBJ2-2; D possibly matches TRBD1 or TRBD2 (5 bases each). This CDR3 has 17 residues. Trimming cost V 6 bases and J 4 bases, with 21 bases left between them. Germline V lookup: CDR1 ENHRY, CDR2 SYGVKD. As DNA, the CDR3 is TGTGCCATCAGATTACCGGGACCCGGGGCGGGCACCGGGGAGCTGTTTTTT. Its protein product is CAIRLPGPGAGTGELFF.

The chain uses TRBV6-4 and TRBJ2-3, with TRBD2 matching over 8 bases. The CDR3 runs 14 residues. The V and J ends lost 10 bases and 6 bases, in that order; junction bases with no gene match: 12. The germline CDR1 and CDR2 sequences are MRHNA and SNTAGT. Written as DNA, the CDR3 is TGTGCCACCCCCGCCGGGAGGGCGGGGGATACGCAGTATTTT. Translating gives CATPAGRAGDTQYF.

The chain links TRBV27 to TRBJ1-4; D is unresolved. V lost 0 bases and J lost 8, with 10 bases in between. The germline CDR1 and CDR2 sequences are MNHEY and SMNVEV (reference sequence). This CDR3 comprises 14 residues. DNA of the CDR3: TGTGCCAGCAGTTTATCGGTTCGTAGGGAAAAACTGTTTTTT. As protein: CASSLSVRREKLFF.

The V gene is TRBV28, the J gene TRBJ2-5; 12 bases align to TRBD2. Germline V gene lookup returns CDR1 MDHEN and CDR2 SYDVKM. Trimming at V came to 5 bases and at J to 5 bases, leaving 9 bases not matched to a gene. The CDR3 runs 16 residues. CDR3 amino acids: CASSTPSGRAQETQYF. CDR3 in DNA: TGTGCCAGCAGTACCCCTAGCGGGAGGGCCCAGGAGACCCAGTACTTC.

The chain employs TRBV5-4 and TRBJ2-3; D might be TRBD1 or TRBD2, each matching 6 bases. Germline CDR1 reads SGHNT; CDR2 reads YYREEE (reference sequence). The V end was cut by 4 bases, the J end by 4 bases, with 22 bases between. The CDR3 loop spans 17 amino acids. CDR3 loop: CASSLGVVLGGPDTQYF. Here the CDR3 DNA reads TGTGCCAGCAGCCTGGGGGTGGTTCTTGGGGGGCCAGATACGCAGTATTTT.

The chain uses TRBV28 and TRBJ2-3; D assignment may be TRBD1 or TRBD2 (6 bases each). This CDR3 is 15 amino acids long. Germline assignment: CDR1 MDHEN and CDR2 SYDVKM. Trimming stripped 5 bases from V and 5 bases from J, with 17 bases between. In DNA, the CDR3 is TGTGCCAGCAGTCCAGGGGACGGGGGTAGAGATACGCAGTATTTT. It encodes CASSPGDGGRDTQYF.

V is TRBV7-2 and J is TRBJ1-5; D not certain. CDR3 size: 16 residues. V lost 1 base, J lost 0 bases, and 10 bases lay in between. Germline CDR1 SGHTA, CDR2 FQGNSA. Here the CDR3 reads CASSLVGGNSNQPQHF. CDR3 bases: TGTGCCAGCAGCTTAGTCGGTGGAAATAGCAATCAGCCCCAGCATTTT.